This T cell receptor (beta chain) was obtained from a study of cytomegalovirus exposure and HLA in healthy donors (dated by TCRdb to about 2017). Broadly, across the study: According to an earlier analysis of a few hundred of the donors, some 180 million T cells yielded some 110 million unique TCR beta sequences and about 300 Gb of sequence data. The number of donors typed differed by locus, with roughly 620-630 for A, B, C, DRB1 and DQB1, more than 500 for DQA1, 600 to 610 for DPA1, and some 470 for DPB1. Roughly 300 gigabases of sequencing data and approximately 84 million unique TCR sequences were included in an early release covering about 600 HLA-typed donors. A later genetic analysis used genome-wide SNP genotypes for about 60% of the roughly 670 donors, treating that subset as a discovery cohort. The study aimed to test whether cataloging public T cell receptors could reveal signatures of past pathogen exposure. All discovery cohort repertoires had been generated on a single sequencing platform. The study used immunosequencing to profile the T cell repertoires of approximately 640 subjects and linked those repertoires to cytomegalovirus serostatus. High-throughput TCR immunosequencing, statistical association of individual TCRs with disease status, and machine learning were combined to predict cytomegalovirus infection status. HLA typing included class I and class II loci at four-digit resolution. Across under 500 genotyped donors of the cohort, an average of approximately 240,000 unique TCR beta nucleotide sequences per donor were sequenced, and roughly 20% of those sequences were non-productive. Roughly 5 DR-DQ haplotypes were treated as single units for association and clustering because of strong linkage in the cohort. In a later analysis, previously published TCR beta repertoires from 666 donors were re-analyzed and high-resolution HLA genotyping was added so that TCR occurrence patterns could be studied. In the later analysis, no new phenotypic data were used to find candidate immune exposures; instead, reliance was placed on TCR beta sequences and their occurrence across donors. In addition to the first cohort of approximately 670 subjects, a separate validation cohort of 120 different subjects was used. Among the roughly 370 genotyped donors, more than 70% belonged to the genetic ancestry cluster associated with self-reported Caucasian donors. To decide whether each TCR beta V gene segment behaved as functional or pseudogenic, an earlier analysis of over 500 of the donors relied on high-throughput TCR beta sequencing. Alongside the repertoire data, information on donor age, sex, ethnicity and CMV serostatus was compiled.

The library was prepared using the immunoSEQ multiplex PCR assay. The multiplex PCR relied on a mix of 60 forward primers for TCR Vbeta segments and 13 reverse primers for TCR Jbeta segments. The CDR3 region of rearranged TCR beta genes was amplified from genomic DNA by a multiplex PCR assay. The Illumina HiSeq System was used to sequence the amplified TCR beta libraries as 87-base-pair reads. Per the authors' processing: A later analysis counted about 80 million unique TCR beta chains across the 640 or so repertoires, and roughly 10 million of these chains were shared by at least two donors. Raw reads were error-corrected and collapsed into unique sequences by a nearest-neighbor algorithm in which closely related sequences were merged to remove PCR and sequencing errors. V, D and J gene segments were assigned by aligning CDR3 sequences to IMGT reference sequences. Each retained sequence needed at least a six-nucleotide match to both a V gene segment and a J gene segment. Rearrangements were classified as productive when the CDR3 lacked stop codons and remained in frame with V and J, and all other rearrangements were classified as non-productive. CDR3 was defined according to IMGT convention as the region running from the second conserved V-encoded cysteine to the conserved J-encoded phenylalanine. The earlier analysis of about 560 of the donors excluded any sequence lacking an unambiguous match to a single V gene segment. An earlier analysis of a few hundred of the donors classified V segments as functional when productive rearrangements were above 56.7% and as segregating when the standard deviation between donors was above 5%. A statistical classification framework was built for diagnosing cytomegalovirus status from the catalog of TCR beta chain sequences. V and J gene assignment, in a later analysis, came from comparing TCR nucleotide sequences with IMGT/GENE-DB human TR gene sequences. The TCRdist pipeline was used in a later analysis to assign CDR3 sequences and most-parsimonious VDJ recombination scenarios. A later analysis defined each TCR beta chain by its CDR3 amino acid sequence plus V-gene family, and excluded reads lacking a unique V-gene family. In a later analysis, 450 to 600 highly shared, low-generation-probability nucleotide sequences were removed to address suspected cross-contamination and a sequencing artifact. A later analysis calculated a clonal expansion index for each public chain from normalized within-repertoire ranks of inferred template counts. A later analysis computed generation probabilities with a VDJ recombination model fitted to out-of-frame rearrangements, and checked the results against IGoR. Hypergeometric tests were used in a later analysis to score TCR-TCR, TCR-HLA and TCR-CMV co-occurrence, with a repertoire-size bias correction applied to the TCR pairs. In a later analysis, false discovery rates were estimated by permuting HLA or CMV assignments 20 times. In a later analysis, co-occurring TCRs were grouped using DBSCAN, and TCRdist sequence similarity was added for clustering within HLA-allele-positive subsets. Repertoires with fewer than 30,000 or more than 120,000 public chains, plus five repertoires with anomalous nucleotide sharing, were excluded from co-occurrence clustering. TCRdb took over this immuneACCESS table, retaining in-frame rearrangements with V and J assigned. Such tables are incomplete; in checked studies, under half of the missing clones stem from an unresolved V gene, and the remainder is unexplained. The DNA gave D and trimming, while V, J and clone size come from that table. The sample table lists about 150,000 clones, 82% of them with a count of one. The ten largest account for 5.5% to 6% of the sample.

Beyond this particular receptor, the publication reports: An association between a missense DCLRE1C variant and V-gene and J-gene trimming of TCR beta chains was found in a later genetic analysis and replicated in an independent cohort. In a later analysis, TCR association rates were found to vary across HLA loci, with the most associated TCRs seen for DRB1 alleles and the fewest for HLA-C alleles. The earlier analysis of a few hundred of the donors excluded approximately 17 rarely observed V segments, including chromosome 9 orphons, because counts were too low. A further reported finding was that TCR beta sequences accurately predicted the HLA-A and HLA-B alleles for most subjects in the first cohort. Because HLA typing was missing for some donors at each locus, association tests included only the typed subset. In an earlier analysis of about 600 of the donors, most TCR beta V segments appeared in productive rearrangements about 90% or about 30% of the time, broadly matching IMGT annotations. A later analysis reported that several top co-occurrence clusters appeared linked to parvovirus B19, influenza, CMV and Epstein-Barr virus. A later analysis found that most CMV-associated TCR beta chains appeared HLA-restricted, with HLA associations seemingly driven largely by CMV exposure. A group of highly shared sequence variants was considered likely to be a technical artifact of the sequencing pipeline. Correlated functional status among segregating V segments might reflect linkage disequilibrium, but an unknown experimental factor could not be ruled out. It was suggested by the authors that the approach could potentially be generalized to other disease states and immunological phenotypes. When HLA alleles, especially DR and DQ, strongly co-occurred, attributing TCR associations to individual alleles was difficult. Three of the identified cytomegalovirus-associated TCR beta chains were confirmed in vitro to be specific for cytomegalovirus antigens. The study gave a list of around 170 TCR beta chains associated with cytomegalovirus. In a later analysis, around 17,000 TCR beta sequences were associated with specific HLA alleles at a false discovery rate of 0.05. Compared with the approximately 600-donor mean, donors in an Asian-associated ancestry cluster had fewer N-insertions in productive TCRs, according to a later genetic analysis. Roughly uniform sequencing depth across donors was assumed in presence/absence analyses, although this assumption may not hold. Only TCR beta chains were sequenced in this cohort, and the absence of alpha or paired-chain data limited detectable features. Immune exposure information for the cohort was limited to CMV serostatus. A later analysis found that HLA-associated TCR beta chains were more clonally expanded and had lower generation probabilities than equally common non-associated chains. Most TCR sequences were seen in very few donors, while some public TCRs were found in many individuals. Cytomegalovirus status was reported to be diagnosed by the classifier with high specificity and sensitivity in both the original and validation cohorts.

The cohort consisted of 666 healthy bone marrow donors. At the time of sampling, all cohort members were nominally healthy, though unrecorded immune exposures were likely present. The donor tested CMV seropositive, placing the donor among the roughly 300 seropositive members of the cohort. Each donor provided a peripheral blood sample, and peripheral blood mononuclear cells were used for TCR beta sequencing. Genomic DNA was extracted from the blood cell samples with the Qiagen DNeasy Blood Extraction Kit. This clone was seen just once. Its cognate antigen has yet to be identified. No base-level quality is on record; no much larger clone is a single base apart. The clonotype comes from a man aged 30 to 45 in good health and CMV-seropositive. Sequencing was performed on PBMCs.

CDR3 protein: CASSFSTSGGETQYF. In nucleotides, the sequence is TGTGCCAGCAGTTTCTCGACTAGCGGGGGGGAGACCCAGTACTTC. The sequence is built from TRBV6-5 and TRBJ2-5, with 13 central nucleotides matching TRBD2. Ends trimmed: V by 4 bases, J by 5 bases; bases unmatched to a gene: 4. The CDR3, from cysteine to phenylalanine, totals 15 residues. Kept here is only the CDR3 DNA, which spans 45 bases and is read in frame from base 1. Taken from the germline V gene, the CDR1 and CDR2 loops are MNHEY and SVGAGI.